What follows describes a single TCR beta chain. Seattle's enrolled individuals joined amid active infection and were then monitored longitudinally. The table came from immunoSEQ multiplex PCR; TCRdb's copy has only in-frame clones and leaves some out. The sample includes about 300,000 clones, 90% of them seen just once. Germline assignment: CDR1 SEHNR and CDR2 FQNEAQ (reference sequence). This CDR3 is built from 15 residues. The V end lost 5 bases, the J end lost 0 bases, and 14 bases lay between the germline ends. The data were obtained in a study of blood T cell repertoires in COVID-19. As for the study in general: Nucleic acid was either cDNA or gDNA, and it came from T cells, B-cell-depleted T cells, or PBMCs.

This sequence was found in a woman between 50 and 59 years old with COVID-19, enrolled during active disease. Sample: peripheral blood. J is TRBJ2-7 and V is TRBV7-9; possibly TRBD2 for D (6 bases). The chain's CDR3 is CASSASSGLSYEQYF. Written as DNA, the CDR3 is TGTGCCAGCAGCGCCTCGAGCGGGCTCTCCTACGAGCAGTACTTC.